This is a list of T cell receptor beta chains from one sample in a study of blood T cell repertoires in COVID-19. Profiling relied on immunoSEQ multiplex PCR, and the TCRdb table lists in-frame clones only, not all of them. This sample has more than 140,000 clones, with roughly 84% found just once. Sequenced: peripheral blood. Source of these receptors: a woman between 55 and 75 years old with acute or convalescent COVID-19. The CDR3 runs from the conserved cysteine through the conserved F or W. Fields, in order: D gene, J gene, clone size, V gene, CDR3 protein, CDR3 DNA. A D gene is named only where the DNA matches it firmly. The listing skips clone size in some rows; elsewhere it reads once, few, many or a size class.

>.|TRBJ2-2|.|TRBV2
CATVTEDTGELFF
TGTGCCACAGTGACTGAGGACACCGGGGAGCTGTTTTTT
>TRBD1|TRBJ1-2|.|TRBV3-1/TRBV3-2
CASSYMTGGGYTF
TGTGCCAGCAGCTATATGACAGGGGGAGGCTACACCTTC
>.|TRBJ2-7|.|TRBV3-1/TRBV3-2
CASSRTSYEQYF
TGTGCCAGCAGCCGAACATCCTACGAGCAGTACTTC
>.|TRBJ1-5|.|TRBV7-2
CASSSIGQGSNQPQHF
TGTGCCAGCAGCTCTATCGGGCAGGGGAGCAATCAGCCCCAGCATTTT
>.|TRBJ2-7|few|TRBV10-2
CASSESAGRGYEQYF
TGCGCCAGCAGTGAGTCGGCTGGCAGGGGTTACGAGCAGTACTTC
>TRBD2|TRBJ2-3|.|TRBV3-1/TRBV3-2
CASSRLAGAFTDTQYF
TGTGCCAGCAGCCGACTAGCGGGGGCTTTCACAGATACGCAGTATTTT
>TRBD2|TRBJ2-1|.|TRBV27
CASSLRGGRIDEQFF
TGTGCCAGCAGCCTTCGGGGGGGCCGGATCGATGAGCAGTTCTTC
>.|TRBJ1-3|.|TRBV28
CASSSPGGTSGNTIYF
TGTGCCAGCAGTTCCCCCGGGGGAACGAGTGGAAACACCATATATTTT
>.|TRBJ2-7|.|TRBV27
CASSFQGDEQYF
TGTGCCAGCAGTTTCCAGGGCGACGAGCAGTACTTC
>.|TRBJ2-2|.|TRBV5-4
CASSEAERRGRTGELFF
TGTGCCAGCAGCGAGGCCGAAAGGCGGGGGCGCACCGGGGAGCTGTTTTTT
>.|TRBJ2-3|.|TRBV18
CASSQLGARTDTQYF
TGTGCCAGCTCACAGCTAGGCGCCCGCACAGATACGCAGTATTTT
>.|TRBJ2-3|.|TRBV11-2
CASSLASLHTDTQYF
TGTGCCAGCAGCTTGGCATCCCTCCACACAGATACGCAGTATTTT
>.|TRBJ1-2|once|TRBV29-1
CSGMGGPNYGYTF
TGCAGCGGGATGGGGGGACCTAACTATGGCTACACCTTC
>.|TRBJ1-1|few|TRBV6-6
CASSFTVNTEAFF
TGTGCCAGCAGTTTTACAGTGAACACTGAAGCTTTCTTT
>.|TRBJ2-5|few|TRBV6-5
CASSYTTVPQETQYF
TGTGCCAGCAGTTACACTACGGTACCCCAAGAGACCCAGTACTTC
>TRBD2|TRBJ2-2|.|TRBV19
CASSIRGGAVGELFF
TGTGCCAGTAGTATTCGCGGGGGGGCCGTCGGGGAGCTGTTTTTT
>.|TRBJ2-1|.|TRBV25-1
CASSARGASGHNEQFF
TGTGCCAGCAGTGCCCGGGGGGCTAGCGGCCACAATGAGCAGTTCTTC
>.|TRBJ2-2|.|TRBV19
CASSITGELFF
TGTGCCAGTAGTATAACAGGGGAGCTGTTTTTT
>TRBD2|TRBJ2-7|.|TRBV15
CATSRDPATSGGSLLEQYF
TGTGCCACCAGCAGAGATCCGGCGACTAGCGGGGGGTCGCTCCTCGAGCAGTACTTC
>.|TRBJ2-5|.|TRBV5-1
CASSWIQGGGETQYF
TGCGCCAGCAGCTGGATACAGGGAGGGGGGGAGACCCAGTACTTC
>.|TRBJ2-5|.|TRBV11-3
CASSLWGGETQYF
TGTGCCAGCAGCCTCTGGGGCGGTGAGACCCAGTACTTC
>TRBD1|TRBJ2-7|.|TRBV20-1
CSASRTGRSYEQYF
TGCAGTGCTAGTCGGACAGGGCGCTCCTACGAGCAGTACTTC
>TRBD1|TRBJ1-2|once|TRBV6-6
CASSYPGQAIYGYTF
TGTGCCAGCAGTTACCCGGGACAGGCTATCTATGGCTACACCTTC
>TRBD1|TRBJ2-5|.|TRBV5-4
CASSPGTGQETQYF
TGTGCCAGCAGCCCGGGGACAGGCCAAGAGACCCAGTACTTC
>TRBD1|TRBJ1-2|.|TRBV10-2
CASSGQVDYGYTF
TGCGCCAGCAGCGGACAGGTTGACTATGGCTACACCTTC
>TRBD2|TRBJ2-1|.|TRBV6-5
CASRLSGSSYNEQFF
TGTGCCAGCAGGCTTAGCGGGTCCTCCTACAATGAGCAGTTCTTC
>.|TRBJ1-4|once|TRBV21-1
CASRNVGVGPTNEKLFF
TGTGCCAGCAGGAATGTCGGGGTAGGGCCCACTAATGAAAAACTGTTTTTT
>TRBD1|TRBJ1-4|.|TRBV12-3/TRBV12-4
CASRAGTGPKLFF
TGTGCCAGCAGAGCCGGGACAGGGCCAAAACTGTTTTTT
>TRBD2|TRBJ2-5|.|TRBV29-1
CSVAGGLQETQYF
TGCAGCGTTGCCGGGGGACTACAAGAGACCCAGTACTTC
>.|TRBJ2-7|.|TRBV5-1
CASSPGRKTGSSEQYF
TGCGCCAGCAGCCCCGGCAGGAAAACAGGGTCGAGCGAGCAGTACTTC
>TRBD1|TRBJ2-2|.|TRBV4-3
CASSQDRGGTGFTGELFF
TGCGCCAGCAGCCAAGATCGGGGCGGGACAGGGTTCACCGGGGAGCTGTTTTTT
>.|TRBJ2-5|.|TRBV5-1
CASSLRAQGRGETQYF
TGCGCCAGCAGCTTGAGGGCCCAGGGGCGCGGAGAGACCCAGTACTTC
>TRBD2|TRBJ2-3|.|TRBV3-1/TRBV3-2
CASSQRGTSGTSTDTQYF
TGTGCCAGCAGCCAGAGGGGGACTAGCGGAACTAGCACAGATACGCAGTATTTT
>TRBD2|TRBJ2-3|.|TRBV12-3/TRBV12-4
CASHSGGIDTQYF
TGTGCCAGCCATAGCGGGGGGATAGATACGCAGTATTTT
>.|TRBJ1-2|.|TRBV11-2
CASSAGNYGYTF
TGTGCCAGCAGCGCAGGGAACTATGGCTACACCTTC
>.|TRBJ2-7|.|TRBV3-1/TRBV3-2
CASSHTAYEQYF
TGTGCCAGCAGCCACACGGCCTACGAGCAGTACTTC
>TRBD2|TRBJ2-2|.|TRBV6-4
CASSEKPILAGVPNTGELFF
TGTGCCAGCAGTGAGAAACCTATACTAGCGGGGGTACCGAACACCGGGGAGCTGTTTTTT
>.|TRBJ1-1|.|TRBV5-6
CASSFTVNTEAFF
TGTGCCAGCAGCTTTACAGTAAACACTGAAGCTTTCTTT
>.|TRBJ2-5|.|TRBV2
CASSTRGQETQYF
TGTGCCAGCAGCACGAGGGGGCAAGAGACCCAGTACTTC
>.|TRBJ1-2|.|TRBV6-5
CASSDKIQGRYGYTF
TGTGCCAGCAGCGACAAAATACAGGGCCGCTATGGCTACACCTTC
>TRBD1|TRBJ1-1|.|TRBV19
CASRRTGGRGNTEAFF
TGTGCCAGTCGCCGGACAGGGGGCCGGGGGAACACTGAAGCTTTCTTT
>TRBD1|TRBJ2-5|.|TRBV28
CASSLQGALGEETQYF
TGTGCCAGCAGTCTACAGGGGGCGCTTGGCGAAGAGACCCAGTACTTC
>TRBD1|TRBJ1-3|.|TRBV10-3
CAIKDRDRGPGSGNTIYF
TGTGCCATCAAAGACCGGGACAGGGGGCCAGGATCTGGAAACACCATATATTTT
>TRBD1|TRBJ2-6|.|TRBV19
CASIPRTGGAGGANVLTF
TGTGCCAGTATTCCCAGGACAGGGGGCGCGGGTGGGGCCAACGTCCTGACTTTC
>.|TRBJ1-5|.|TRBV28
CASRGLGHQGNQPQHF
TGTGCCAGCAGGGGGCTGGGACACCAGGGCAATCAGCCCCAGCATTTT
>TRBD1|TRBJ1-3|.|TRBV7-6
CASSSLPGGQAGNTIYF
TGTGCCAGCAGCTCCCTCCCAGGGGGCCAGGCTGGAAACACCATATATTTT
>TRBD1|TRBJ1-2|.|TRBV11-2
CASSSHRGNGYTF
TGTGCCAGCAGCTCCCACAGGGGCAATGGCTACACCTTC
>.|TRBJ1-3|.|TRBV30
CAWGAGYSGNTIYF
TGTGCCTGGGGTGCGGGGTACTCTGGAAACACCATATATTTT
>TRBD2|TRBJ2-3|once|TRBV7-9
CASSLGLAGGDTQYF
TGTGCCAGCAGCTTAGGACTAGCGGGGGGAGATACGCAGTATTTT
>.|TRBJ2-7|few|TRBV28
CASRRGGDPSDTKEYF
TGTGCCAGCAGAAGGGGGGGGGATCCTTCCGATACGAAGGAGTACTTC
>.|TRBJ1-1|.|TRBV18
CASSLTEGNTEAFF
TGTGCCAGCTCACTAACCGAGGGAAACACTGAAGCTTTCTTT
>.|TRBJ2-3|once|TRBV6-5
CASSYSITGDTQYF
TGTGCCAGCAGTTACTCGATAACGGGGGATACGCAGTATTTT
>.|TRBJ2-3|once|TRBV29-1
CSVNRDFGADTQYF
TGCAGCGTGAACAGGGATTTTGGGGCAGATACGCAGTATTTT
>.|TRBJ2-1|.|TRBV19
CASSIDYYNEQFF
TGTGCCAGTAGTATAGATTACTACAATGAGCAGTTCTTC
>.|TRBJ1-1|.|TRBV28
CASSSPQGIRTEAFF
TGTGCCAGCAGTTCCCCACAGGGAATCAGGACTGAAGCTTTCTTT